The 14 T cell receptor beta chains reported below all come from one sample, sequenced in a study of cytomegalovirus exposure and HLA in healthy donors. PCR involved 60 Vbeta and 13 Jbeta primers. Assay: immunoSEQ multiplex PCR; the TCRdb copy retains only in-frame clones and omits some. The table records 140,000 or so clones, approximately 65% of them present only once. The sample consisted of PBMCs. The receptors come from a woman aged 55-69 years in good health and CMV-seronegative.

The rearrangement uses TRBV9 and TRBJ2-2, with 14 bases aligning to TRBD2. Germline lookup yields CDR1 SGDLS and CDR2 YYNGEE. The length of the CDR3 is 17 residues. V lost 5 bases, J lost 0 bases, and 3 bases stayed unmatched. As DNA, the CDR3 is TGTGCCAGCAGTCAGACTAGCGGGGGGGCGAACACCGGGGAGCTGTTTTTT. It translates to CASSQTSGGANTGELFF. Full variable domain (outside the CDR3, taken from reference TRBV9 and TRBJ2-2): DSGVTQTPKHLITATGQRVTLRCSPRSGDLSVYWYQQSLDQGLQFLIQYYNGEERAKGNILERFSAQQFPDLHSELNLSSLELGDSALYFCASSQTSGGANTGELFFGEGSRLTVL.

The chain carries TRBV11-3 and TRBJ2-1, with TRBD2 identical over 7 bases. Per the germline V gene, CDR1 is SGHNT and CDR2 is YENEEA. The CDR3 sequence is 15 residues long. The J segment lost 2 bases and the V segment lost 3 bases, leaving 4 bases of the junction unmatched. The CDR3 coding sequence is TGTGCCAGCAGCTTGTGGGGGGGGGCCTACAATGAGCAGTTCTTC. As protein: CASSLWGGAYNEQFF. Complete variable domain (other parts from reference TRBV11-3 and TRBJ2-1): EAGVVQSPRYKIIEKKQPVAFWCNPISGHNTLYWYLQNLGQGPELLIRYENEEAVDDSQLPKDRFSAERLKGVDSTLKIQPAELGDSAVYLCASSLWGGAYNEQFFGPGTRLTVL.

The chain joins TRBV6-5 to TRBJ2-5; 8 nucleotides agree with TRBD1. CDR1 is MNHEY, CDR2 SVGAGI, per germline. The CDR3 loop spans 15 amino acids. Losses at the gene ends were 5 bases for V and 5 bases for J; bases not matched to a gene: 10. The DNA for the CDR3 is TGTGCCAGCAGTCCATACAGGGGGAGTCTGGAGACCCAGTACTTC. Its protein product is CASSPYRGSLETQYF.

The table lists this clone with a few counts. The V and J genes are TRBV27 and TRBJ2-7, with D possibly TRBD1 on 6 matching bases. V gave up 3 bases and J gave up 4 bases, with 22 bases separating them. The CDR3 spans 17 residues. CDR1 is MNHEY and CDR2 is SMNVEV in the germline V gene (reference sequence). The CDR3 DNA follows: TGTGCCAGCAGTTTTCTAACCTCGGACAGCTCCATTTACGAGCAGTACTTC. This gives the protein CASSFLTSDSSIYEQYF.

This clone was recorded once. This chain connects TRBV9 to TRBJ2-3; D may be TRBD2 (6 bases). The CDR3 length is 16 residues. V dropped 4 bases and J dropped 0 bases, with 15 bases sitting between them. Germline CDR1 and CDR2: SGDLS and YYNGEE. The CDR3 is CASSPQPAGSTDTQYF. In DNA, the CDR3 is TGTGCCAGCAGCCCGCAGCCCGCGGGGAGCACAGATACGCAGTATTTT.

The chain has TRBV4-3 and TRBJ2-5; 9 bases are shared with TRBD1. The V gene end was trimmed by 3 bases and the J gene end by 4 bases; junction bases not matched to a gene: 9. The CDR3 spans 16 residues. Germline CDR1 and CDR2: LGHNA and YSLEER. CDR3 nucleotide sequence: TGCGCCAGCAGCCACGACACGGGACAGGGTTTAGAGACCCAGTACTTC. Its translation: CASSHDTGQGLETQYF.

The DNA of the CDR3 is TGTGCCAGTAGTATTAGCAGGGCTACGAATGAGCAGTTCTTC. Translating gives CASSISRATNEQFF. The rearrangement uses TRBV19 and TRBJ2-1, with D maybe TRBD1 (5 bases). CDR3 length equals 14 residues. With 3 bases removed from V and 7 bases from J, the gap between germline ends came to 13 bases. Per germline, CDR1 LNHDA and CDR2 SQIVND (reference sequence).

The chain joins TRBV28 to TRBJ1-5; 11 nucleotides match TRBD1. The germline CDR1 and CDR2 sequences are MDHEN and SYDVKM. Trimming at V came to 5 bases and at J to 9 bases, leaving 12 bases not matched to a gene. The CDR3 is 16 residues long. The CDR3 DNA sequence: TGTGCCAGCAGTCCCTGGACAGGGGGCGAGCATCGGCCCCAGCATTTT. Its translation is CASSPWTGGEHRPQHF.

The chain carries TRBV7-2 and TRBJ2-7; D is perhaps TRBD1 (5 bases). Germline V CDR1 and CDR2: SGHTA, FQGNSA. V lost 1 base to trimming and J lost 2 bases, with 12 bases between them. The length of the CDR3 is 15 residues. The CDR3 protein is CASSLENGATYEQYF. The CDR3 coding sequence is TGTGCCAGCAGCTTAGAGAATGGGGCAACCTACGAGCAGTACTTC.

This clone has a single count. This sequence joins TRBV9 and TRBJ2-7; TRBD2 might be the D (6 bases). Germline-derived CDR1 and CDR2 are SGDLS and YYNGEE. Trimming shortened V by 0 bases and J by 7 bases, and 17 bases separated the two germline ends. The CDR3 has 15 amino acids. CDR3 bases: TGTGCCAGCAGCGTAGCTGCGGGGAACTTAGGAGAGCAGTACTTC. Its translation: CASSVAAGNLGEQYF.

This clone was seen only a few times. CDR3 sequence: CASSPGGTYEQYF. The CDR3 DNA sequence: TGTGCCAGCAGCCCAGGGGGCACCTACGAGCAGTACTTC. This chain uses TRBV5-6 with TRBJ2-5; 8 nucleotides match TRBD1. With the DNA end fitting TRBJ2-7 better, the J assignment may be wrong. The CDR3 loop spans 13 amino acids. Looked up from germline, CDR1 is SGHDT and CDR2 is YYEEEE.

The J gene is TRBJ2-7, the V gene TRBV18; 10 bases are shared with TRBD1. Germline CDR1 reads KGHSH; CDR2 reads LQKENI. The CDR3 is 16 amino acids. The ends lost 6 bases at V and 5 bases at J; junction bases unmatched: 13. In DNA, the CDR3 is TGTGCCAGCTCGGACCCGGGACAGGGGATCCGGAACGAGCAGTACTTC. Protein: CASSDPGQGIRNEQYF.

The gene calls are TRBV9 and TRBJ1-1, with unresolved D. V lost 0 bases to trimming and J lost 3 bases, with 6 bases between them. Germline lookup yields CDR1 SGDLS and CDR2 YYNGEE. CDR3 length: 13 amino acids. The CDR3 DNA sequence: TGTGCCAGCAGCGTAGACAGCCACACTGAAGCTTTCTTT. Residues: CASSVDSHTEAFF.

In its sample, this clone was seen a few times. J is TRBJ1-4 and V is TRBV19; a possible D gene is TRBD1 (6 bases). Germline CDR1 LNHDA, CDR2 SQIVND (reference sequence). V was pared by 5 bases and J by 11 bases, with 12 bases between. The CDR3 runs 12 residues. For the CDR3, the DNA is TGTGCCAGTAGTTTCCAACAGGGTAAACTGTTTTTT. Its protein is CASSFQQGKLFF. Drawing the rest from reference TRBV19 and TRBJ1-4, the complete variable domain is DGGITQSPKYLFRKEGQNVTLSCEQNLNHDAMYWYRQDPGQGLRLIYYSQIVNDFQKGDIAEGYSVSREKKESFPLTVTSAQKNPTAFYLCASSFQQGKLFFGSGTQLSVL.